This TCR beta chain came from a study of blood T cell repertoires in COVID-19. CDR1 is MDHEN and CDR2 is SYDVKM in the germline V gene. The CDR3 totals 15 residues. The ends lost 1 base at V and 3 bases at J; junction bases unmatched: 6. Repertoires were generated with immunoSEQ multiplex PCR, while TCRdb's copy carries only in-frame clones and drops some. This table holds over 200,000 clones, roughly 80% found once. Sequencing used peripheral blood. The J gene is TRBJ2-7, the V gene TRBV28; 7 bases are shared with TRBD2. The receptor was isolated from a human donor in a cohort sampled during active COVID-19. In DNA form, the CDR3 reads TGTGCCAGCAGTTTATTACGAGGGAGGGTCTACGAGCAGTACTTC. Its translation: CASSLLRGRVYEQYF.